Each of the 25 T cell receptor beta chains below was sequenced from the same sample in a study of control samples from healthy donors and cancer patients. Using immunoSEQ multiplex PCR, the repertoire was profiled, and TCRdb retains in-frame clones only, with some absent. The data show under 450,000 clones, about nine tenths seen once. Sequenced: PBMCs. These receptors were taken from a man between 35 and 55 years old with head and neck cancer.

The chain employs TRBV7-9 and TRBJ2-1; 8 bases are shared with TRBD1. The CDR3 has 19 residues. Germline assignment: CDR1 SEHNR and CDR2 FQNEAQ (reference sequence). J gave up 0 bases and V 3 bases, and 13 bases lay outside the gene matches. Here the CDR3 DNA reads TGTGCCAGCAGCTTCACAGGGGGATGGCACGAGTCCTCCTACAATGAGCAGTTCTTC. It codes for CASSFTGGWHESSYNEQFF.

The V gene is TRBV24-1, the J gene TRBJ2-1, with 9 positions matching TRBD1. Trimming at V came to 4 bases and at J to 12 bases, leaving 9 bases not matched to a gene. This CDR3 comprises 14 residues. Germline V gives CDR1 KGHDR, CDR2 SFDVKD. Here the CDR3 reads CATSDRGQGNGQFF. DNA of the CDR3: TGTGCCACCAGTGACCGGGGACAGGGCAACGGGCAGTTCTTC.

The rearrangement links TRBV6-5 to TRBJ2-1; maybe TRBD2 (7 bases). The CDR3 length is 15 residues. CDR1 is MNHEY and CDR2 is SVGAGI in the germline V gene. Trimming pared 7 bases from V and 0 bases from J, leaving 13 bases between. The CDR3 nucleotides are TGTGCCAGCAAGGGGGGGCCTAGCTCCTACAATGAGCAGTTCTTC. As protein: CASKGGPSSYNEQFF.

J is TRBJ1-3 and V is TRBV27; a weak D match, TRBD1 (5 bases). The V gene's germline CDR1 is MNHEY and CDR2 SMNVEV (reference sequence). This CDR3 comprises 14 residues. Trimming took off 8 bases at V and 2 bases at J, with 13 bases between the two ends. The CDR3 loop reads CASPPGKAGNTIYF. The CDR3 DNA reads as TGTGCCAGCCCTCCAGGGAAAGCTGGAAACACCATATATTTT.

This clone was recorded once. The chain employs TRBV9 and TRBJ2-1; 7 positions agree with TRBD2. Germline-derived CDR1 and CDR2 are SGDLS and YYNGEE. The CDR3 consists of 13 residues. Trimming cost V 0 bases and J 10 bases; bases outside gene matches: 4. CDR3 sequence reads: CASSVAGGIEQFF. The CDR3 coding sequence is TGTGCCAGCAGCGTAGCCGGGGGGATCGAGCAGTTCTTC.

The chain couples TRBV14 to TRBJ1-1; 8 bases are a match to TRBD1. V shed 4 bases and J 6 bases; nucleotides not matched to a gene: 10. The length of the CDR3 is 15 residues. Germline V lookup: CDR1 SGHDN, CDR2 FVKESK. The CDR3, as DNA: TGTGCCAGCAGCCCACTTTGGACAGGGTCTGCTGAAGCTTTCTTT. This codes for CASSPLWTGSAEAFF.

Points on this clone: This specimen includes other DNA sequences encoding the same CDR3. V and J are TRBV5-6 and TRBJ1-1, with no clear D. Looked up from germline, CDR1 is SGHDT and CDR2 is YYEEEE. V was shortened by 0 bases and J by 1 base, with 7 bases between the two germline ends. The CDR3 sequence is 14 residues long. CDR3 sequence reads: CASSLAGRNTEAFF. CDR3 in DNA: TGTGCCAGCAGCTTGGCCGGTAGGAACACTGAAGCTTTCTTT.

J is TRBJ1-1 and V is TRBV11-2; a weak D match, TRBD1 (6 bases). Germline CDR1 reads SGHAT; CDR2 reads FQNNGV. The CDR3 is 13 residues long. The V end was cut by 0 bases, the J end by 5 bases, with 7 bases between. The CDR3 is CASSLDQGTEAFF. The DNA of the CDR3 is TGTGCCAGCAGCTTAGATCAGGGGACTGAAGCTTTCTTT.

This sequence joins TRBV19 and TRBJ2-7; D gene uncertain. CDR1 and CDR2 (germline): LNHDA, SQIVND (reference sequence). V lost 4 bases and J 0 bases, leaving 4 bases between the germline ends. The CDR3 is 12 amino acids. The CDR3 spells CASSTGSYEQYF. The CDR3 DNA follows: TGTGCCAGTAGTACGGGCTCCTACGAGCAGTACTTC.

The chain links TRBV7-9 to TRBJ1-4; D is undetermined. Germline V CDR1 and CDR2: SEHNR, FQNEAQ (reference sequence). Trimming took off 3 bases at V and 0 bases at J, with 11 bases between the two ends. The CDR3 spans 16 residues. The CDR3 DNA sequence: TGTGCCAGCAGCTTTGGCTCTCCTGCAACTAATGAAAAACTGTTTTTT. It is translated as CASSFGSPATNEKLFF.

This clone was found once. The chain joins TRBV30 to TRBJ2-7, with 9 bases matching TRBD2. Germline V gene data show CDR1 as GTSNPN and CDR2 as SVGIG (reference sequence). The CDR3 has 14 amino acids. V shed 6 bases, J shed 3 bases, and the junction held 9 bases outside the gene matches. Here the CDR3 reads CACWEASGIYEQYF. The CDR3 region has the DNA TGTGCCTGCTGGGAGGCTAGCGGGATCTACGAGCAGTACTTC.

This sequence joins TRBV19 and TRBJ1-2, with D possibly matching TRBD1 (5 bases). This CDR3 is 14 amino acids long. V was pared by 4 bases and J by 4 bases, with 13 bases between. The germline CDR1 and CDR2 sequences are LNHDA and SQIVND (reference sequence). CDR3 loop: CASSTSRGAYGYTF. CDR3 in DNA: TGTGCCAGTAGTACCTCCAGAGGGGCCTATGGCTACACCTTC. Full variable domain (remainder filled in from reference TRBV19 and TRBJ1-2): DGGITQSPKYLFRKEGQNVTLSCEQNLNHDAMYWYRQDPGQGLRLIYYSQIVNDFQKGDIAEGYSVSREKKESFPLTVTSAQKNPTAFYLCASSTSRGAYGYTFGSGTRLTVV.

The table lists this clone with a count of one. The chain couples TRBV27 to TRBJ2-7, with D perhaps matching TRBD1 (5 bases). This CDR3 contains 14 residues. V lost 0 bases, J lost 3 bases, and 9 bases lay in between. CDR1 and CDR2 from the germline V gene are MNHEY and SMNVEV (reference sequence). The CDR3 loop reads CASSLSPGHYEQYF. CDR3 nucleotide sequence: TGTGCCAGCAGTTTATCGCCAGGGCACTACGAGCAGTACTTC.

This chain uses TRBV6-5 with TRBJ1-2; a possible D gene is TRBD1 (6 bases). This CDR3 comprises 15 residues. Between the trimmed V and J ends, which lost 2 bases and 7 bases, there was a span of 17 bases. The V gene's germline CDR1 is MNHEY and CDR2 SVGAGI. CDR3 region: CASSYQSRDIGGYTF. CDR3 in DNA: TGTGCCAGCAGTTACCAATCACGGGACATAGGTGGCTACACCTTC.

V gene TRBV19 combines with J gene TRBJ1-5; TRBD1 aligns across 9 bases. CDR1 and CDR2 (germline): LNHDA, SQIVND (reference sequence). This CDR3 contains 14 residues. The V and J ends lost 7 bases and 1 base, in that order; junction bases with no gene match: 2. CDR3 sequence: CASTGQGSNQPQHF. DNA for the CDR3: TGTGCCAGTACCGGACAGGGGAGCAATCAGCCCCAGCATTTT. Full variable domain (remainder filled in from reference TRBV19 and TRBJ1-5): DGGITQSPKYLFRKEGQNVTLSCEQNLNHDAMYWYRQDPGQGLRLIYYSQIVNDFQKGDIAEGYSVSREKKESFPLTVTSAQKNPTAFYLCASTGQGSNQPQHFGDGTRLSIL.

The genes are TRBV7-3 and TRBJ1-6; 7 bases fit TRBD1. V was clipped by 5 bases and J by 4 bases; unmatched bases: 11. The CDR3 runs to 17 residues. Looked up from germline, CDR1 is SGHTA and CDR2 is FQGTGA. In DNA, the CDR3 is TGTGCCAGCAGCCAGTCGGCGGGACAGAATTATAATTCACCCCTCCACTTT. This gives the protein CASSQSAGQNYNSPLHF.

This chain connects TRBV4-2 to TRBJ2-4; the match to TRBD2 covers 12 bases. The CDR3 runs 18 residues. V gave up 0 bases and J gave up 6 bases; unmatched junction bases: 9. Germline V CDR1 and CDR2: LGHNA, YNFKEQ. Here the CDR3 DNA reads TGTGCCAGCAGCCAAGATTCATCGGCTAGCGGGGGGGTAAACATTCAGTACTTC. Translation gives CASSQDSSASGGVNIQYF.

The V gene is TRBV7-8, the J gene TRBJ2-7; D might be TRBD2 (6 bases). Between the trimmed V and J ends, which lost 0 bases and 0 bases, there was a span of 12 bases. The CDR3 is 16 residues long. Per the germline V gene, CDR1 is SGHVS and CDR2 is FQNEAQ. This CDR3 is CASSLAGGADSYEQYF. CDR3 coding DNA: TGTGCCAGCAGCTTAGCAGGCGGGGCGGACTCCTACGAGCAGTACTTC.

The chain combines TRBV3-1 (or the pseudogene TRBV3-2) with TRBJ2-2; 11 bases are a match to TRBD1. V was pared by 4 bases and J by 7 bases, with 8 bases of the junction left unmatched. In germline, CDR1 is LGHDT, CDR2 YNNKEL (reference sequence). This CDR3 has 16 amino acids. The CDR3 region is CASSPPGQGAVGELFF. The CDR3 DNA reads TGTGCCAGCAGCCCACCAGGACAGGGGGCGGTCGGGGAGCTGTTTTTT.

This sequence joins TRBV9 and TRBJ1-1; D is unresolved. This CDR3 is 13 amino acids long. Per the germline V gene, CDR1 is SGDLS and CDR2 is YYNGEE. V lost 0 bases and J lost 10, with 13 bases in between. The CDR3 loop reads CASSVDGRKTAFF. Here the CDR3 DNA reads TGTGCCAGCAGCGTAGACGGAAGGAAGACAGCTTTCTTT. Full variable domain (outside the CDR3, taken from reference TRBV9 and TRBJ1-1): DSGVTQTPKHLITATGQRVTLRCSPRSGDLSVYWYQQSLDQGLQFLIQYYNGEERAKGNILERFSAQQFPDLHSELNLSSLELGDSALYFCASSVDGRKTAFFGQGTRLTVV.

The DNA of the CDR3 is TGTGCCAGCAGCAAAATTAGCGGGACGAGCGCCGGGGAGCTGTTTTTT. Encoded protein: CASSKISGTSAGELFF. This chain joins TRBV5-5 and TRBJ2-2, with 8 bases lining up with TRBD2. V shed 4 bases and J 6 bases; nucleotides not matched to a gene: 11. The germline V gene has CDR1 SGHKS and CDR2 YYEKEE (reference sequence). This CDR3 has 16 amino acids. Full variable domain (missing parts from reference TRBV5-5 and TRBJ2-2): DAGVTQSPTHLIKTRGQQVTLRCSPISGHKSVSWYQQVLGQGPQFIFQYYEKEERGRGNFPDRFSARQFPNYSSELNVNALLLGDSALYLCASSKISGTSAGELFFGEGSRLTVL.

The chain joins TRBV27 to TRBJ1-5, with TRBD1 as a possible D gene (6 bases). The length of the CDR3 is 15 residues. Germline CDR1 MNHEY, CDR2 SMNVEV (reference sequence). Trimming left V 5 bases short and J 1 base short, with 12 bases between. The CDR3 region is CASSTGFLSNQPQHF. As DNA, the CDR3 is TGTGCCAGCAGTACAGGGTTTTTAAGCAATCAGCCCCAGCATTTT.

The chain uses TRBV10-3 and TRBJ2-3; D is perhaps TRBD1 (5 bases). Deletions cut 3 bases from V and 6 bases from J, with 10 bases between. The CDR3 is made up of 13 amino acids. Germline loops: CDR1 ENHRY, CDR2 SYGVKD. CDR3 DNA: TGTGCCATCAGTGATTTGGCAGGGGATACGCAGTATTTT. Translated: CAISDLAGDTQYF.

The chain links TRBV5-1 to TRBJ2-3; D uncertain. With 4 bases removed from V and 2 bases from J, the gap between germline ends came to 11 bases. This CDR3 is 14 amino acids long. Germline CDR1 and CDR2: SGHRS and YFSETQ. DNA for the CDR3: TGCGCCAGCAGCCCAGAACTATACACAGATACGCAGTATTTT. It codes for CASSPELYTDTQYF.

The J gene is TRBJ2-7, the V gene TRBV19; the D is unclear. The CDR3 covers 14 residues. Trimming removed 3 bases at V and 5 bases at J, with 14 bases between. Per germline, CDR1 LNHDA and CDR2 SQIVND (reference sequence). CDR3 residues: CASSMSFGHDEQYF. The CDR3 DNA reads TGTGCCAGTAGTATGTCGTTCGGGCACGACGAGCAGTACTTC.